What follows are 9 T cell receptor beta chains derived from one specimen sequenced in a study of monozygotic twins with inflammatory bowel disease. TCRdb derives one entry per CDR3 protein from the 5' RACE reads, leaving out DNA. Its table lists 120,000 to 150,000 distinct CDR3 sequences. Sequenced material: blood. These receptors all stem from a human donor with ulcerative colitis or Crohn's disease, or a healthy co-twin of an affected twin (not recorded which).

The CDR3 sequence: CATGTGYQPQHF. The rearrangement uses TRBV7-9 and TRBJ1-5; TCRdb proposes TRBD1, but this gene call is untestable without DNA. Germline CDR1 SEHNR, CDR2 FQNEAQ (reference sequence). CDR3 length equals 12 residues.

J is TRBJ2-7 and V is TRBV6-5; the D gene TCRdb calls, TRBD1, cannot be checked with no DNA. Per germline, CDR1 MNHEY and CDR2 SVGAGI. The CDR3 runs 15 residues. CDR3 sequence: CASSSRQQGTYEQYF.

The chain couples TRBV7-2 to TRBJ2-7. The CDR3 covers 15 residues. The germline CDR1 and CDR2 sequences are SGHTA and FQGNSA. The CDR3 loop is CASSLGVTPTYEQYF.

The CDR3 spells CASSRASGGESTDTQYF. This rearrangement joins TRBV23-1 to TRBJ2-3; with no DNA, the TCRdb D assignment of TRBD2 cannot be verified. TRBV23-1 qualifies as an ORF whose function is uncertain. The CDR3 loop spans 17 amino acids.

The chain recombines TRBV2 with TRBJ2-3; the TCRdb D gene call, TRBD2, has no DNA to confirm it. The CDR3 runs to 18 residues. Germline values: CDR1 SNHLY, CDR2 FYNNEI. CDR3 protein: CASSDYGGGAKRTDTQYF.

This chain links TRBV6-2 or TRBV6-3 with TRBJ2-2; checking the TCRdb D call of TRBD1 is not possible without DNA. The CDR3 runs to 19 residues. In germline, CDR1 is MNHEY, CDR2 SVGEGT. CDR3: CASTRSHTGSRGHTGELFF.

The chain links TRBV6-1 to TRBJ1-1; TCRdb returns TRBD1, unconfirmable since there is no DNA. The CDR3 spans 14 residues. Germline CDR1 is MNHNS and CDR2 is SASEGT. The CDR3 region is CASGAVGVNTEAFF.

This sequence joins TRBV2 and TRBJ1-1. The CDR3 runs 12 residues. The germline gives CDR1 SNHLY, CDR2 FYNNEI. The chain's CDR3 is CASSGGDSEAFF.

This sequence joins TRBV20-1 and TRBJ2-2. This CDR3 comprises 15 residues. From germline, CDR1 is DFQATT and CDR2 SNEGSKA (reference sequence). The CDR3 region is CSASFGLADTGELFF.